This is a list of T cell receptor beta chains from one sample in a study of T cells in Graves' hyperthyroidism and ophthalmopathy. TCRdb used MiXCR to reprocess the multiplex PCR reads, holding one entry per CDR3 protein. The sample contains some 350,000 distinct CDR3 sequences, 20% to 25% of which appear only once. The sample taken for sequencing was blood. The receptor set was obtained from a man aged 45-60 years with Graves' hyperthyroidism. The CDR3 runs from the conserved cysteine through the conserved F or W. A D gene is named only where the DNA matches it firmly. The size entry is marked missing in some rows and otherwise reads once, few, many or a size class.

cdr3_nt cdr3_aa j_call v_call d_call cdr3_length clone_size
TGTGCCAGCAGCTTGGAGGGGGCGGAAACTGAAGCTTTCTTT CASSLEGAETEAFF TRBJ1-1 TRBV11-3 TRBD1 14 few
TGTGCCAGCAGCTCTGCCCCGGGACTAGCGGGGGGCACAGATACGCAGTATTTT CASSSAPGLAGGTDTQYF TRBJ2-3 TRBV13 TRBD2 18 .
TGTGCCAGCAGCTTAACGTTTACTAGCGCCTACAATGAGCAGTTCTTC CASSLTFTSAYNEQFF TRBJ2-1 TRBV7-3 TRBD2 16 .
TGTGCCAGCGGCTTGGTCCCGAAGGCAGGGGTTTCCACAGATACGCAGTATTTT CASGLVPKAGVSTDTQYF TRBJ2-3 TRBV2 . 18 .
TGCAGCGCTGGGACACGGGAGGGCTACGAGCAGTACTTC CSAGTREGYEQYF TRBJ2-7 TRBV29-1 TRBD2 13 .
TGTGCCAGCAGCTTCCTCCCTGGGACTAGCGGGAAATACAATGAGCAGTTCTTC CASSFLPGTSGKYNEQFF TRBJ2-1 TRBV7-3 TRBD2 18 .
TGTGCCAGTAAGAGCCAGCCACATTCACCCCTCCACTTT CASKSQPHSPLHF TRBJ1-6 TRBV19 . 13 many
TGTGCCAGCAGTGTCGGACAGGGCCCCGGATATACGCGGTATTTT CASSVGQGPGYTRYF TRBJ2-3 TRBV6-1 TRBD1 15 .
TGTGCTAGTGGTCTCAATGAGCAGTTCTTC CASGLNEQFF TRBJ2-1 TRBV12-5 . 10 .
TGTGCCAGTAGGTCCCTTCCGGGAGGGTTCTACGAGCAGTACTTC CASRSLPGGFYEQYF TRBJ2-7 TRBV19 TRBD2 15 few
TGTGCCAGCAGCTTAGTTGGGGGGAGGGATGAGCAGTTCTTC CASSLVGGRDEQFF TRBJ2-1 TRBV3-1 TRBD2 14 .
TGCGCCAGCAGCGCCGGTGGGGGACAAGAGACCCAGTACTTC CASSAGGGQETQYF TRBJ2-5 TRBV5-1 . 14 .
TGCAGTGCTAGGAGCAGGGGAGGGGAAGCTAACTATGGCTACACCTTC CSARSRGGEANYGYTF TRBJ1-2 TRBV20-1 . 16 few
TGTGCCAGCGGTTTAACGTTACAGGGTACCGCTTTCTTT CASGLTLQGTAFF TRBJ1-1 TRBV27 . 13 once
TGTGCCAGCAGTTCGAGTGGGGGTTTTCAAAAGTATACCCAGTACTTC CASSSSGGFQKYTQYF TRBJ2-5 TRBV6-1 . 16 .
TGTGCCAGCAGTCCTACAGGCGGAGGGACTGAAGCTTTCTTT CASSPTGGGTEAFF TRBJ1-1 TRBV12-3/TRBV12-4 . 14 .
TGTGCCAGCAGTTTATTGGTGGGACTAGCGGGAGAGTCCGCCGGGGGGCTGTTTTTT CASSLLVGLAGESAGGLFF TRBJ2-2 TRBV28 TRBD2 19 .
TGTGCCACCAGTGATTCGTCAGGGGGTAGCATTCAGTACTTC CATSDSSGGSIQYF TRBJ2-4 TRBV24-1 TRBD1 14 few
TGTGCCAGCAGCTTAGCGGCGGATGAAAAACTGTTTTTT CASSLAADEKLFF TRBJ1-4 TRBV7-9 . 13 .
TGCAGTTCCGCCCGCAATGAGCAGTTCTTC CSSARNEQFF TRBJ2-1 TRBV20-1 . 10 many
TGTGCCAGCAGCCTAACCTTGGACAGAAACACTGAAGCTTTCTTT CASSLTLDRNTEAFF TRBJ1-1 TRBV5-6 . 15 .
TGTGCCAGCACCCCAAGGGGACTAGCGGGAGGGCCGAGGTACAATGAGCAGTTCTTC CASTPRGLAGGPRYNEQFF TRBJ2-1 TRBV7-3 TRBD2 19 many
TGTGCCAGCAGCACAAATCTAGCGGGATCCACAGATACGCAGTATTTT CASSTNLAGSTDTQYF TRBJ2-3 TRBV7-3 TRBD2 16 few
TGCGCCAGCAGCTTGTCCACTTATGGCTACACCTTC CASSLSTYGYTF TRBJ1-2 TRBV5-1 . 12 .
TGTGCCAGCAGCTGGGGGTACAATCAGCCCCAGCATTTT CASSWGYNQPQHF TRBJ1-5 TRBV3-1 . 13 many
TGTGCCAGCAGCTTGGCGGGTCGGACTAGCGGGAGGAACAATGAGCAGTTCTTC CASSLAGRTSGRNNEQFF TRBJ2-1 TRBV5-6 TRBD2 18 .
TGCAGTGCTAGAGGTCATGGAGGCGAGCAGTACTTC CSARGHGGEQYF TRBJ2-7 TRBV20-1 . 12 .
TGTGCCTGGAGTTTAAATCGGCAGCCCCAGCATTTT CAWSLNRQPQHF TRBJ1-5 TRBV30 . 12 .
TGTGCCAGCAGTGAATTTGGACAGGGAACTGAAAAACTGTTTTTT CASSEFGQGTEKLFF TRBJ1-4 TRBV25-1 TRBD1 15 few
TGTGCCAGCAGCCAGATTTACAATGAGCAGTTCTTC CASSQIYNEQFF TRBJ2-1 TRBV3-1 . 12 many
TGTGCCACCTTGAGGACTAGCCATTCCTACGAGCAGTACTTC CATLRTSHSYEQYF TRBJ2-7 TRBV2 TRBD2 14 many
TGTGCCAGCAGCTTAAGTTTGGCGGGAACCCTATATGGCTACACCTTC CASSLSLAGTLYGYTF TRBJ1-2 TRBV7-8 . 16 few
TGCAGTGCTAGAGCGGGAGCGGGCGCTTATTACGAGCAGTACTTC CSARAGAGAYYEQYF TRBJ2-7 TRBV20-1 . 15 .
TGCGCCAGCAGCTTGGTTGGGACAGCCGAGACCCAGTACTTC CASSLVGTAETQYF TRBJ2-5 TRBV5-1 TRBD1 14 .
TGTGCCAGCAGCTTATCCGGAGGGACTAACTATGGCTACACCTTC CASSLSGGTNYGYTF TRBJ1-2 TRBV11-2 . 15 .
TGTGCCAGCAGCTTAAGGGAGGACAACTATGGCTACACCTTC CASSLREDNYGYTF TRBJ1-2 TRBV7-9 . 14 .
TGTGCCAGCAGTTTATCGGCTAGCGGGAGTGGACGGCAGTTCTTC CASSLSASGSGRQFF TRBJ2-1 TRBV27 TRBD2 15 few